This TCR beta chain emerged from a study of cytomegalovirus exposure and HLA in healthy donors. Notes on the study in general: Reports indicated that the classifier achieved high specificity and sensitivity in diagnosing cytomegalovirus status. First-cohort TCR clusters tended to co-occur in the approximately 120 validation repertoires, a later analysis found.

TCRdb keeps only in-frame clones here, not all; method: immunoSEQ multiplex PCR. The sample lists 100,000 to 150,000 clones, 95% to 96% occurring once. Losses at the gene ends were 5 bases for V and 0 bases for J; bases not matched to a gene: 3. There are 15 residues in the CDR3. The germline CDR1 and CDR2 sequences are SSHAT and FNYEAQ (reference sequence). To note about this clone: Its target is not known.

The rearrangement joins TRBV7-7 to TRBJ2-2; 7 positions match TRBD1. Sequenced input: PBMCs. The receptor comes from a young man in good health and CMV-seronegative. CDR3 in amino acids: CASSPGQTNTGELFF. CDR3 in DNA: TGTGCCAGCAGCCCGGGACAGACGAACACCGGGGAGCTGTTTTTT.